This TCR beta chain was profiled in a study of T cells in localized non-small cell lung cancer. Study conclusions and caveats: Blood T cell density predicted longer survival; adjacent-lung clonality, shorter. Without multi-region sequencing, intratumor heterogeneity could not be excluded. For the top 100 tumor clones, a median about 62 also appeared in adjacent lung. Adjacent uninvolved lung had the highest clonality, suggesting focused antigen responses.

This clone was recorded a few times. The antigen is undetermined. Trimming stripped 1 base from V and 8 bases from J, with 6 bases between. The germline V gene encodes CDR1 SGHTA and CDR2 FQGTGA. The CDR3 consists of 13 residues. Repertoires were generated with immunoSEQ multiplex PCR, while TCRdb's copy carries only in-frame clones and drops some. The table shows more than 40,000 clones, with 86% occurring only once. J is TRBJ1-6 and V is TRBV7-3, with D uncertain. The sample here was PBMCs, taken before any cancer treatment. The origin of this receptor is a man between 35 and 75 years old with stage II lung adenocarcinoma. In DNA, the CDR3 is TGTGCCAGCAGCTTAATTGTTGATTCACCCCTCCACTTT. It yields the protein CASSLIVDSPLHF.